This T cell receptor (beta chain) was observed in a study of esophageal squamous cell carcinoma tumors (dated by TCRdb to the early 2020s). At the level of the whole study: Patients were split into immuno relation high and low groups by principal component analysis with K-means clustering of immunohistochemical T-cell and checkpoint marker values. Across the 9 to 10 cases, 1.5 million to 2 million TCRalpha and around 1,400,000 TCRbeta total reads were obtained, of which approximately 31,000 and 34,000 were unique. The study aimed to assess TCR repertoire diversity and shared TCR repertoires of T cells within the tumor environment of esophageal squamous cell carcinoma. In Japan, approximately 53 patients with esophageal squamous cell carcinoma who were treated surgically made up the wider cohort, which included some 21 high and roughly 32 low immuno relation cases. TCR sequencing was performed on 10 or so patients, consisting of five randomly selected high immuno relation cases and five background-matched low immuno relation cases. Beyond this particular receptor, the publication reports: Total TCR repertoire counts did not differ between groups, but significant repertoire counts were higher in the high immuno relation group. TCR repertoire analysis included only a few cases, and CDR3 clonotype-level investigation was not performed. Given the large variation in the TCRalphabeta repertoire, the shared V|J recombination candidates might have been chosen by chance. About 30% of the 10 cases showed a single dominant TCRalpha VJ recombination with apparently reduced TCRalpha diversity. Approximately 28 TRAV|TRAJ and some 20 TRBV|TRBJ combinations, including TRAV13-1|TRAJ22 and TRBV7-9|TRBJ2-7, appeared to be shared among high immuno relation cases. Since the TCRalpha and TCRbeta chains were sequenced separately, neither the chain pairing nor the recognized antigens could be determined.

Enrollment excluded patients who had received neoadjuvant chemotherapy or who had no clinical information. The TCR-sequenced cases shown were male and underwent subtotal esophagectomy with 2- or 3-field lymphadenectomy. No T-cell sorting was done; instead, RNA was pulled from bulk tumor tissue sections using a Qiagen AllPrep kit. Small sections of surgically resected tumor tissue were stored in RNAlater reagent at -80°C until RNA extraction. This clonotype occurred many times. Its cognate antigen has yet to be identified. At one boundary the junction diverges from the germline segment, which might be a read error. The receptor library was made with 5' RACE. PCR with KAPA HiFi used TCRalpha or TCRbeta constant-region primers plus a P20EA primer, followed by nested second PCR with CA2 or CB2. TCR genes were amplified by unbiased adaptor ligation RT-PCR, with reverse transcription by Superscript III and a polyT18-containing BSL-18E primer. After second-strand synthesis and blunting, the P10EA/P20EA adaptor was ligated to the cDNA 5' end, followed by NotI digestion. For both the first and second PCRs, about 20 cycles of 98 degrees C for 20 s, 65 degrees C for 30 s and 72 degrees C for 1 min were run. Amplicons were indexed with the Nextera XT Index kit v2 Set A, pooled equimolarly and quantified on a Qubit 2.0 Fluorometer. Sequencing was carried out on the Illumina MiSeq platform with 2x300 bp paired-end reads. Per the original workflow: Reads were assigned to V and J genes by highest identity to IMGT reference sequences using Repertoire Genesis software ver.1.0. CDR3 was defined as the region from Cys104 to Phe118 plus Gly119 and was translated, and unique sequence reads were defined by distinct V, J and CDR3 amino acids. A shared V|J combination was chosen only when it reached significance in both a Fisher's exact test in edgeR and a Mann Whitney U test. Repertoire dissimilarity index was computed with the R rdi package after removing singletons and bootstrapping 500 repertoire combinations. TCRdb handled the public reads itself, with Q25 trimming in fastp and clone calling in MiXCR, and kept productive beta chains. Entries that share a CDR3 protein sequence are merged under the most common genes and DNA. The V and J calls, along with clone size, are taken from TCRdb and not from the paper's own processing. The sample includes around 6,000 distinct CDR3 sequences, with approximately 23% observed a single time. The top ten hold roughly 30% of the sample.

Per the germline V gene (reference sequence), MNHNY is the CDR1 and SVGAGI is the CDR2. The CDR3 goes from the cysteine to the phenylalanine over 17 residues. The kept DNA is CDR3 alone, 51 bases in frame from the first base. Sequencing was carried out using tumor tissue. The chain joins TRBV6-6 to TRBJ2-6; the D gene is not confidently resolved. The clonotype comes from a man aged 50-79 years with esophageal squamous cell carcinoma. CDR3 sequence: CASSYSVAGSGANVLTF. The DNA is TGTGCCAGCAGCTACTCGGTCGCCGGCTCTGGGGCCAACGTCCTGACTTTC.